A single sample gave rise to the 29 T cell receptor beta chains below, sequenced in a study of blood T cell repertoires in COVID-19. Measured with immunoSEQ multiplex PCR; TCRdb has only the in-frame clones, and not every one. The table records fewer than 100,000 clones, around nine tenths of them present only once. The specimen was peripheral blood. The receptors were gathered from a man aged 60 to 75 with acute or convalescent COVID-19.

The V and J genes are TRBV7-9 and TRBJ2-1; D is possibly TRBD1 (6 bases). Germline CDR1 is SEHNR and CDR2 is FQNEAQ (reference sequence). The CDR3 is 16 amino acids. Trimming stripped 5 bases from V and 1 base from J, with 15 bases between. The CDR3 DNA follows: TGTGCCAGCAGCACCAAGGACAGCCTATCCTACAATGAGCAGTTCTTC. It encodes CASSTKDSLSYNEQFF. The full variable domain, its missing parts supplied by reference TRBV7-9 and TRBJ2-1, is DTGVSQNPRHKITKRGQNVTFRCDPISEHNRLYWYRQTLGQGPEFLTYFQNEAQLEKSRLLSDRFSAERPKGSFSTLEIQRTEQGDSAMYLCASSTKDSLSYNEQFFGPGTRLTVL.

The chain uses TRBV6-2 or TRBV6-3 and TRBJ2-3; tentatively, D is TRBD1 (6 bases). V was pared by 4 bases and J by 0 bases, with 17 bases between. The CDR3 extends over 17 amino acids. Germline CDR1 reads MNHEY; CDR2 reads SVGEGT. CDR3 sequence (DNA): TGTGCCAGCAGTTTACGCGAGTGGGGGCGGAGCACAGATACGCAGTATTTT. This sequence encodes CASSLREWGRSTDTQYF.

The chain uses TRBV7-9 and TRBJ1-4; the D gene is possibly TRBD1 (6 bases). V was shortened by 8 bases and J by 5 bases, with 9 bases between the two germline ends. The CDR3 sequence is 12 residues long. Germline CDR1 reads SEHNR; CDR2 reads FQNEAQ (reference sequence). The CDR3 DNA reads TGTGCCAGCTCCGGACAGAATGAAAAACTGTTTTTT. It specifies CASSGQNEKLFF.

The chain couples TRBV7-2 to TRBJ2-3, with 10 nucleotides matching TRBD2. The CDR3 spans 15 residues. V shed 2 bases, J shed 1 base, and the junction held 0 bases outside the gene matches. Germline V CDR1 and CDR2: SGHTA, FQGNSA. CDR3 residues: CASSLTSGGTDTQYF. CDR3 DNA: TGTGCCAGCAGCTTAACTAGCGGGGGCACAGATACGCAGTATTTT.

This clone was seen more than once but under ten times. V is TRBV6-5 and J is TRBJ2-6; D is undetermined. Germline V CDR1 and CDR2: MNHEY, SVGAGI. The V end was cut by 7 bases, the J end by 1 base, with 5 bases between. There are 13 residues in the CDR3. The CDR3 is CASTRSGANVLTF. The CDR3 DNA follows: TGTGCCAGCACGCGATCTGGGGCCAACGTCCTGACTTTC.

The genes are TRBV5-1 and TRBJ2-1; 12 bases are shared with TRBD2. The CDR3 spans 16 residues. Germline V lookup: CDR1 SGHRS, CDR2 YFSETQ. J was trimmed by 4 bases and V by 7 bases; bases with no gene match: 9. CDR3 residues: CASLPSGGASYNEQFF. For the CDR3, the DNA is TGCGCCAGCTTACCTAGCGGGGGGGCCTCGTACAATGAGCAGTTCTTC.

This chain uses TRBV18 with TRBJ1-5; D gene uncertain. From germline, CDR1 is KGHSH and CDR2 LQKENI. V was clipped by 3 bases and J by 5 bases, with 8 bases between them. The length of the CDR3 is 13 residues. The CDR3 DNA is TGTGCCAGCTCACCCCGCTCAGATCAGCCCCAGCATTTT. It translates to CASSPRSDQPQHF.

This clone has only one observation. This chain connects TRBV19 to TRBJ2-3; a weak D match, TRBD2 (5 bases). Germline CDR1 LNHDA, CDR2 SQIVND (reference sequence). V was trimmed by 1 base and J by 3 bases, leaving 17 bases between them. This CDR3 has 17 amino acids. The CDR3: CASSIGGRRAGTDTQYF. Here the CDR3 DNA reads TGTGCCAGTAGTATAGGAGGGAGAAGGGCCGGGACAGATACGCAGTATTTT.

The chain uses TRBV20-1 and TRBJ1-1; D unclear. The V end was cut by 3 bases, the J end by 11 bases, with 10 bases between. Per germline, CDR1 DFQATT and CDR2 SNEGSKA (reference sequence). The length of the CDR3 is 10 residues. CDR3 bases: TGCAGTGCTAGCGTCGGGTACGCTTTCTTT. Protein: CSASVGYAFF.

This clone was picked up a small number of times. The J gene is TRBJ1-2, the V gene TRBV7-9; D is ambiguous. V was shortened by 5 bases and J by 4 bases, with 8 bases between the two germline ends. Germline V lookup: CDR1 SEHNR, CDR2 FQNEAQ (reference sequence). The CDR3 totals 12 residues. CDR3 in amino acids: CASSTQSYGYTF. CDR3 coding DNA: TGTGCCAGCAGCACACAGAGCTATGGCTACACCTTC. The full variable domain, rest sourced from reference TRBV7-9 and TRBJ1-2, is DTGVSQNPRHKITKRGQNVTFRCDPISEHNRLYWYRQTLGQGPEFLTYFQNEAQLEKSRLLSDRFSAERPKGSFSTLEIQRTEQGDSAMYLCASSTQSYGYTFGSGTRLTVV.

The chain uses TRBV28 and TRBJ2-7, with D maybe TRBD2 (7 bases). Trimming shortened V by 3 bases and J by 2 bases, and 20 bases separated the two germline ends. The CDR3 runs to 17 residues. The germline CDR1 and CDR2 sequences are MDHEN and SYDVKM. CDR3 residues: CASSFLRGGAGTYEQYF. The CDR3 DNA sequence: TGTGCCAGCAGTTTCCTTCGAGGGGGGGCAGGCACCTACGAGCAGTACTTC.

This clone was seen a handful of times. J is TRBJ2-5 and V is TRBV5-1; 10 bases fit TRBD2. There are 15 residues in the CDR3. Germline values: CDR1 SGHRS, CDR2 YFSETQ. V lost 0 bases and J lost 4; bases outside the gene matches: 3. The CDR3 loop is CASSLGLAGVETQYF. The CDR3 region has the DNA TGCGCCAGCAGCTTGGGGCTAGCGGGAGTAGAGACCCAGTACTTC.

The gene calls are TRBV7-2 and TRBJ2-4; 8 bases agree with TRBD1. J gave up 4 bases and V 5 bases, and 7 bases lay outside the gene matches. The CDR3 sequence is 15 residues long. The germline CDR1 and CDR2 sequences are SGHTA and FQGNSA. The CDR3 here is CASSTRTGSKNIQYF. DNA of the CDR3: TGTGCCAGCAGCACGCGGACAGGGAGTAAAAACATTCAGTACTTC.

V and J are TRBV7-9 and TRBJ2-1; TRBD2 is a possible D gene (6 bases). Germline lookup yields CDR1 SEHNR and CDR2 FQNEAQ (reference sequence). The CDR3 runs to 15 residues. Trimming left V 0 bases short and J 5 bases short, with 11 bases between. CDR3 sequence (DNA): TGTGCCAGCAGCTTAGCCCTCGGGGGAAACAATGAGCAGTTCTTC. Residues: CASSLALGGNNEQFF.

The V gene is TRBV6-6, the J gene TRBJ2-7, with D possibly matching TRBD2 (6 bases). With 7 bases removed from V and 3 bases from J, the gap between germline ends came to 13 bases. Germline V gene data show CDR1 as MNHNY and CDR2 as SVGAGI (reference sequence). The CDR3 totals 13 residues. CDR3 sequence reads: CASNGLSNYEQYF. For the CDR3, the DNA is TGTGCCAGCAATGGACTATCTAACTACGAGCAGTACTTC.

The CDR3, as DNA: TGTGCCAGCAGCTTAGGCCAGGGGGTTCGACAAGAGACCCAGTACTTC. It is translated as CASSLGQGVRQETQYF. The rearrangement joins TRBV13 to TRBJ2-5; 7 bases fit TRBD1. Germline CDR1 PRHDT, CDR2 FYEKMQ (reference sequence). The CDR3 length is 16 residues. V shed 0 bases, J shed 2 bases, and the junction held 6 bases outside the gene matches.

This clone showed up just once. The V and J genes are TRBV5-1 and TRBJ1-1; D may be TRBD1 (6 bases). Germline values: CDR1 SGHRS, CDR2 YFSETQ. This CDR3 has 17 amino acids. V lost 0 bases, J lost 0 bases, and 15 bases lay in between. The CDR3 sequence is CASSLGSGAKLNTEAFF. In DNA, the CDR3 is TGCGCCAGCAGCTTGGGGTCAGGGGCCAAGTTGAACACTGAAGCTTTCTTT.

This clone was counted a few times. The CDR3 DNA sequence: TGTGCCACTGCCCTTAGCGGACTTTTCACAGATACGCAGTATTTT. It translates to CATALSGLFTDTQYF. J is TRBJ2-3 and V is TRBV19, with a possible D match to TRBD2 (6 bases). Germline V lookup: CDR1 LNHDA, CDR2 SQIVND (reference sequence). The germline V and J ends were trimmed by 10 bases and 2 bases, with 19 bases remaining between them. This CDR3 has 15 residues.

The chain carries TRBV13 and TRBJ1-5, with D possibly being TRBD1 (5 bases). CDR3 length: 14 amino acids. Germline V lookup: CDR1 PRHDT, CDR2 FYEKMQ (reference sequence). V shed 5 bases and J shed 0 bases, with 8 bases lying between them. The CDR3 DNA reads as TGTGCCAGCAGCGCAGGGAATAGCAATCAGCCCCAGCATTTT. Translation: CASSAGNSNQPQHF.

V and J are TRBV5-4 and TRBJ1-6, with a weak D call TRBD1 (5 bases). The V end lost 4 bases, the J end lost 5 bases, and 22 bases lay between the germline ends. Germline CDR1 and CDR2: SGHNT and YYREEE (reference sequence). This CDR3 comprises 18 residues. CDR3 sequence: CASSNLRQGLSDNSPLHF. CDR3 DNA: TGTGCCAGCAGCAACCTCCGCCAGGGCCTCTCTGATAATTCACCCCTCCACTTT.

This chain connects TRBV6-2 or TRBV6-3 to TRBJ1-1; no clear D gene. Trimming pared 5 bases from V and 2 bases from J, leaving 12 bases between. The CDR3 sequence is 14 residues long. The germline CDR1 and CDR2 sequences are MNHEY and SVGEGT. The CDR3 loop is CASSQWSSNTEAFF. In DNA, the CDR3 is TGTGCCAGCAGTCAATGGAGTTCCAACACTGAAGCTTTCTTT.

This chain uses TRBV5-1 with TRBJ2-5; 8 nucleotides match TRBD2. The V gene's germline CDR1 is SGHRS and CDR2 YFSETQ. This CDR3 region has 15 residues. J lost 2 bases, V lost 0 bases, and 3 bases had no gene match. CDR3: CASSLVAGGQETQYF. The CDR3 DNA reads as TGCGCCAGCAGCTTGGTTGCGGGGGGACAAGAGACCCAGTACTTC.

The CDR3 loop reads CASSSAGGSYNEQFF. As DNA, the CDR3 is TGCGCCAGCAGCTCAGCGGGAGGCTCCTACAATGAGCAGTTCTTC. V is TRBV5-1 and J is TRBJ2-1; 9 bases are a match to TRBD2. Trimming removed 3 bases from V and 0 bases from J; junction bases left unmatched: 1. Germline-derived CDR1 and CDR2 are SGHRS and YFSETQ. CDR3 length equals 15 residues.

This chain joins TRBV5-6 and TRBJ2-7, with D possibly TRBD1 on 6 matching bases. Trimming removed 3 bases at V and 7 bases at J, with 14 bases between. In germline, CDR1 is SGHDT, CDR2 YYEEEE. This CDR3 has 13 amino acids. CDR3: CASSWGRGGEQYF. The DNA of the CDR3 is TGTGCCAGCAGCTGGGGCAGGGGTGGAGAGCAGTACTTC.

The chain joins TRBV7-9 to TRBJ2-3; D not resolved. This CDR3 is 12 amino acids long. Between the trimmed V and J ends, which lost 4 bases and 6 bases, there was a span of 8 bases. CDR1 and CDR2 (germline): SEHNR, FQNEAQ (reference sequence). The CDR3 spells CASSSFFDTQYF. The CDR3 DNA reads as TGTGCCAGCAGCTCCTTTTTCGATACGCAGTATTTT.

This chain joins TRBV10-3 and TRBJ1-4; 7 positions match TRBD1. There are 14 residues in the CDR3. Unmatched junction bases numbered 6, after V lost 3 bases and J lost 8 bases. CDR1 is ENHRY, CDR2 SYGVKD, per germline. CDR3 bases: TGTGCCATCAGTGACTCAGGGGGAGGAGAAAAACTGTTTTTT. Translation: CAISDSGGGEKLFF.

This clone was observed a few times. The gene calls are TRBV5-1 and TRBJ2-1; 8 bases agree with TRBD2. The trim removed 4 bases at V and 3 bases at J, leaving 6 bases unmatched. The CDR3 loop spans 15 amino acids. Germline V gives CDR1 SGHRS, CDR2 YFSETQ. CDR3 DNA: TGCGCCAGCAGCGAGGGACTAGTGAGCTACAATGAGCAGTTCTTC. It codes for CASSEGLVSYNEQFF.

V is TRBV11-3 and J is TRBJ2-5; the D is unclear. Between the trimmed V and J ends, which lost 1 base and 4 bases, there was a span of 10 bases. CDR3 length: 14 residues. Germline values: CDR1 SGHNT, CDR2 YENEEA. CDR3 bases: TGTGCCAGCAGCTTAGTGGGCTCGATAGAGACCCAGTACTTC. This encodes CASSLVGSIETQYF.

In its sample, this clone was seen once. The chain uses TRBV7-6 and TRBJ2-7, with D perhaps matching TRBD1 (6 bases). V shed 5 bases and J shed 0 bases, with 17 bases lying between them. The CDR3 sequence is 16 residues long. Per the germline V gene, CDR1 is SGHVS and CDR2 is FNYEAQ. The CDR3 spells CASSAGQTTYSYEQYF. Here the CDR3 DNA reads TGTGCCAGCAGCGCAGGACAGACTACTTACTCCTACGAGCAGTACTTC.